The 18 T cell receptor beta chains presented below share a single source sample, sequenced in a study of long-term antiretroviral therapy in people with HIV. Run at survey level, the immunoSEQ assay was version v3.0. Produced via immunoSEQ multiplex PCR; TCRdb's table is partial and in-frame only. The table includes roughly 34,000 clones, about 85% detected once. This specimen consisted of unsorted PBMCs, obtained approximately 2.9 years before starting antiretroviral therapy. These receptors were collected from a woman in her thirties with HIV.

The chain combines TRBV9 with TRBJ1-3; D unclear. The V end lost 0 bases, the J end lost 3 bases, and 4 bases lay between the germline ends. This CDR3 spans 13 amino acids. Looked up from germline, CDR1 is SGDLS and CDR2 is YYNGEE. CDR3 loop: CASSVESGNTIYF. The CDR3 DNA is TGTGCCAGCAGCGTAGAGAGTGGAAACACCATATATTTT.

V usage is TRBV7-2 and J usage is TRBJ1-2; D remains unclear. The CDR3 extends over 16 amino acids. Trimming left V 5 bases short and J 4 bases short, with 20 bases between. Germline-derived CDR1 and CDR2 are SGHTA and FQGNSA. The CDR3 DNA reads TGTGCCAGCAGCCAAGCCGGTAGACGGACTGGCTATGGCTACACCTTC. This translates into CASSQAGRRTGYGYTF.

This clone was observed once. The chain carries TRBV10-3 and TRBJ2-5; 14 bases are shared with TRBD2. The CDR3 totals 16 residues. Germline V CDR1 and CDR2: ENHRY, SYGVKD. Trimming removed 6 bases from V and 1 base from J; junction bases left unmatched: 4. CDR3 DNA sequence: TGTGCCATCAGCAGGACTAGCGGGGGGCCCCAAGAGACCCAGTACTTC. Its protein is CAISRTSGGPQETQYF.

DNA of the CDR3: TGTGCCAGCAGCTCGGACATTTCTGGAAACACCATATATTTT. It encodes CASSSDISGNTIYF. The chain joins TRBV5-5 to TRBJ1-3; the D gene is possibly TRBD1 (5 bases). CDR3 length: 14 amino acids. V lost 3 bases to trimming and J lost 1 base, with 8 bases between them. The germline V gene has CDR1 SGHKS and CDR2 YYEKEE (reference sequence).

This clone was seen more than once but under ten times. The CDR3 sequence is CASSGGPVDTQYF. The CDR3 DNA is TGTGCCAGCAGTGGGGGGCCAGTTGATACGCAGTATTTT. This chain joins TRBV6-1 and TRBJ2-3, with a weak D call TRBD1 (6 bases). V lost 4 bases and J 6 bases, leaving 11 bases between the germline ends. Germline V gene sequence: CDR1 MNHNS, CDR2 SASEGT. This CDR3 has 13 amino acids.

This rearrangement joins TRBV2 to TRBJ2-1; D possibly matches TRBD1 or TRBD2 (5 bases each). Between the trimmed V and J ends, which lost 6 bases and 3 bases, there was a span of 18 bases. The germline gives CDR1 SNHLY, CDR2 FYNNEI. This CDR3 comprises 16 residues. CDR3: CASRGPGPAGYNEQFF. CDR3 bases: TGTGCCAGCAGGGGCCCGGGGCCTGCGGGCTACAATGAGCAGTTCTTC. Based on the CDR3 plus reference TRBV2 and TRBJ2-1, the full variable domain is EPEVTQTPSHQVTQMGQEVILRCVPISNHLYFYWYRQILGQKVEFLVSFYNNEISEKSEIFDDQFSVERPDGSNFTLKIRSTKLEDSAMYFCASRGPGPAGYNEQFFGPGTRLTVL.

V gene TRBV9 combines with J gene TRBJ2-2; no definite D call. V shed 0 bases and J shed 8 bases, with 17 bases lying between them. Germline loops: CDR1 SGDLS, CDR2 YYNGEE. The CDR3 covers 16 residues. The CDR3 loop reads CASSVVSGGPWGELFF. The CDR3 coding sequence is TGTGCCAGCAGCGTAGTTTCCGGCGGTCCCTGGGGGGAGCTGTTTTTT.

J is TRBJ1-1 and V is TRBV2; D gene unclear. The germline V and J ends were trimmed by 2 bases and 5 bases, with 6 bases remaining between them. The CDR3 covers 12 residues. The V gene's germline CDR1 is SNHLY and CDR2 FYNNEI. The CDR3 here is CASSEQNTEAFF. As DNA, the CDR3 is TGTGCCAGCAGTGAACAGAATACTGAAGCTTTCTTT.

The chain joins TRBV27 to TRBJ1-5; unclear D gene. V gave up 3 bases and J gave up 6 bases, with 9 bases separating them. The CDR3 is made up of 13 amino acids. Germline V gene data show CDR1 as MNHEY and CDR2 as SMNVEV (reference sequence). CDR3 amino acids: CASSFGLSQPQHF. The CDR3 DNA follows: TGTGCCAGCAGTTTCGGTCTGTCTCAGCCCCAGCATTTT.

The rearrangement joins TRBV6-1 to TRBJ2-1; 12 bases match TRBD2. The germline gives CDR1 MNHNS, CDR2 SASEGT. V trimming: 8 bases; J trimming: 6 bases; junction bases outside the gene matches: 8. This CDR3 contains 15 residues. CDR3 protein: CASLFLAGGVNEQFF. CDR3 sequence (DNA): TGTGCCAGCTTGTTCCTAGCGGGGGGGGTCAATGAGCAGTTCTTC.

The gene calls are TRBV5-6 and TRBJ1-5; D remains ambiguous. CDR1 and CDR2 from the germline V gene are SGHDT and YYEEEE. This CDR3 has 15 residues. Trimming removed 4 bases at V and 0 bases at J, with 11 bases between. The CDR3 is CASSVRKNSNQPQHF. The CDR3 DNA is TGTGCCAGCAGCGTCAGGAAAAATAGCAATCAGCCCCAGCATTTT.

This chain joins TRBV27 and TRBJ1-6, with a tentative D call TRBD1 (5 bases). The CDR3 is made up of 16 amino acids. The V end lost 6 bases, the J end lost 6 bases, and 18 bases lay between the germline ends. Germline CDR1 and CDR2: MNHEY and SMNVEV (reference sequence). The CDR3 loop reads CASSSPGPLGNSPLHF. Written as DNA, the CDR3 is TGTGCCAGCAGCTCACCGGGACCTTTGGGTAATTCACCCCTCCACTTT.

DNA for the CDR3: TGTGCCAGCAACCAACAGGATACCCATGATCAGCCCCAGCATTTT. Amino acids: CASNQQDTHDQPQHF. This chain links TRBV9 with TRBJ1-5; TRBD1 might be the D (5 bases). Germline V gene lookup returns CDR1 SGDLS and CDR2 YYNGEE. The CDR3 consists of 15 residues. Deletions cut 6 bases from V and 5 bases from J, with 18 bases between.

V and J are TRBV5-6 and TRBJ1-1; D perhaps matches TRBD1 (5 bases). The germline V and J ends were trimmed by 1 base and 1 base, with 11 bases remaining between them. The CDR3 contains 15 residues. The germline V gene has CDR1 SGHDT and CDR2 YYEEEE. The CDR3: CASSLWGRWNTEAFF. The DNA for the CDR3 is TGTGCCAGCAGCTTGTGGGGACGGTGGAACACTGAAGCTTTCTTT. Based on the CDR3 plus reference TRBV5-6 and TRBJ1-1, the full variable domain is DAGVTQSPTHLIKTRGQQVTLRCSPKSGHDTVSWYQQALGQGPQFIFQYYEEEERQRGNFPDRFSGHQFPNYSSELNVNALLLGDSALYLCASSLWGRWNTEAFFGQGTRLTVV.

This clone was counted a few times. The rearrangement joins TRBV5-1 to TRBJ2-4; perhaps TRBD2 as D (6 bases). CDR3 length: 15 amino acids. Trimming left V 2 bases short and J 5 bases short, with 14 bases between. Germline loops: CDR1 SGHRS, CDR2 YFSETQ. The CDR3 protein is CASSFTGSGENIQYF. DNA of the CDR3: TGCGCCAGCAGCTTCACGGGGTCGGGGGAAAACATTCAGTACTTC.

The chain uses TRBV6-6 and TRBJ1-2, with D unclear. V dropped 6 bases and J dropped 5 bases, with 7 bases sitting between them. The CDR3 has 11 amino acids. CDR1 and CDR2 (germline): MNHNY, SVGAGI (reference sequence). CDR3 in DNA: TGTGCCAGCAGCCGAGAATATGGCTACACCTTC. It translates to CASSREYGYTF.

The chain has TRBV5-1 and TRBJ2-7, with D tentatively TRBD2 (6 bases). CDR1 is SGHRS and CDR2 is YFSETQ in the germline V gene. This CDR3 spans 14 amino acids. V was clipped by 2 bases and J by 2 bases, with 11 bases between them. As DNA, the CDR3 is TGCGCCAGCAGCTTAACCGCGGGGACCTACGAGCAGTACGTC. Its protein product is CASSLTAGTYEQYV.

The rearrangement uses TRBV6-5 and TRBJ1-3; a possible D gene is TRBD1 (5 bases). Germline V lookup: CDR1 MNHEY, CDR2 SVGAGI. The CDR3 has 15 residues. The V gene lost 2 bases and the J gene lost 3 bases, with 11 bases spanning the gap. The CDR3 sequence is CASSYEQGSGNTIYF. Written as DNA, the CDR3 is TGTGCCAGCAGTTACGAGCAGGGTAGTGGAAACACCATATATTTT.